The clone carrying this TCR beta chain was observed once. The antigen remains unidentified. This entry comes from a study of somatic mutations in cytotoxic T cells in rheumatoid arthritis. About the study: The flow sorting of some V beta antibody-stained T-cell populations reached nearly 100% purity, and the sorted populations included V beta1+ cells sequenced for TCRB.

Findings of the study overall: Within 8 of 65 patients, the single biggest CD8+ clone made up more than 20% of CD8+ cells. Patients with rheumatoid arthritis, but not healthy controls, had CD8+ clonality that increased with age.

TCRdb's table, derived via immunoSEQ multiplex PCR, lists solely in-frame clones and lacks some. Of 14,000 or so clones listed, roughly 82% were seen once; the top ten hold around 30%. The CD4+ and CD8+ fractions came from positive magnetic bead selection and were purity-checked by flow cytometry. Sequenced material: CD8+ T cells sorted from blood. The sequence derives from an adult with rheumatoid arthritis.

The DNA of the CDR3 is TGTGCCAGTACTACAGGGGTCACCTACAATGAGCAGTTCTTC. This encodes CASTTGVTYNEQFF. This chain joins TRBV2 and TRBJ2-1, with 7 bases that match TRBD1. The CDR3 runs to 14 residues. The germline CDR1 and CDR2 sequences are SNHLY and FYNNEI. The trim removed 9 bases at V and 2 bases at J, leaving 7 bases unmatched.